This T cell receptor beta chain was retrieved from a study of T-cell reconstitution after alpha-beta-depleted transplantation in children. Study-wide points: Counts and diversity of T cells one year after transplant came mostly from newly produced T cells. It was reported that alpha-beta T cells came from several hundred expanded graft clones (about two months after transplant).

This clonotype was detected ten times or more. Its antigen is unknown. TCRbeta library construction was performed incorporating unique molecular identifiers. TCRdb ran MiXCR on the PCR reads and lists one entry per CDR3 protein. This table has 6,600 or so distinct CDR3 sequences, less than 6% appearing once. Per the germline V gene, CDR1 is SGHRS and CDR2 is YFSETQ. Unmatched junction bases numbered 6, after V lost 5 bases and J lost 0 bases. This CDR3 region has 15 residues. The sequenced sample was PBMCs, mostly from graft donor cells, obtained 180 days after TCRalphabeta/CD19-depleted stem cell transplant. The V call is TRBV5-1, the J call TRBJ2-7; 9 positions match TRBD1. This sequence was found in a child under three years old who had a stem cell transplant for acute myeloid leukemia, so the T cells may come from the graft donor. CDR3 amino acids: CASSLLDRGSYEQYF. The CDR3 DNA follows: TGCGCCAGCAGTCTGCTGGACAGGGGCTCCTACGAGCAGTACTTC.